The source of this TCR beta chain is a study of technical replicates of blood from several donors. The CDR3 has 14 amino acids. CDR1 is SGHRS, CDR2 YFSETQ, per germline. Trimming stripped 0 bases from V and 9 bases from J, with 13 bases between. This clone was observed a single time. The assay was immunoSEQ multiplex PCR, and TCRdb's table has in-frame clones only and misses some. This sample has tens of thousands of clones; just under 95% occur once, and the top ten carry more than 0.3%. The receptor was derived from a human donor in good health. The rearrangement joins TRBV5-1 to TRBJ2-1, with a weak D call TRBD2 (6 bases). Sequenced sample: T cells isolated from PBMCs. The CDR3 sequence: CASSLELASVEQFF. The CDR3 region has the DNA TGCGCCAGCAGCTTGGAACTAGCCTCTGTTGAGCAGTTCTTC.